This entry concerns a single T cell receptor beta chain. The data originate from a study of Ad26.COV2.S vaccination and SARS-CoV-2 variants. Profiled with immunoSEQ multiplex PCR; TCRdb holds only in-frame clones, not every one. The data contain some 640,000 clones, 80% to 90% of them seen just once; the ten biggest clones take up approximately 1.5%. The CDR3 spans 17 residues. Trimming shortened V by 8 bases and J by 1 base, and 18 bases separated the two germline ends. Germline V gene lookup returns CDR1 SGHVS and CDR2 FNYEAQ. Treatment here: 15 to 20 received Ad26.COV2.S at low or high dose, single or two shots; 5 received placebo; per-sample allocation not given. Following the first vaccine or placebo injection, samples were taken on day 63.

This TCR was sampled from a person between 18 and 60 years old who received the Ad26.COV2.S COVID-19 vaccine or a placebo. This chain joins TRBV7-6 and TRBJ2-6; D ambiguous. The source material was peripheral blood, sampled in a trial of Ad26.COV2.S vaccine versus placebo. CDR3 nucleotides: TGTGCCAGCTACGCACAGTACCGACCATCTGGGGCCAACGTCCTGACTTTC. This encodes CASYAQYRPSGANVLTF.